These 26 T cell receptor beta chains share one sample of origin, sequenced in a study of T cell responses to AZD1222 COVID-19 vaccine. Profiled with immunoSEQ multiplex PCR; TCRdb holds only in-frame clones, not every one. The sample comprises about 110,000 clones, 81% of which are singletons, and roughly 5% rests with the top ten. The specimen comprised peripheral blood, sampled on day 0 of AZD1222 vaccination. The source of these receptors is an adult in good health.

J is TRBJ1-5 and V is TRBV19; a possible D gene is TRBD1 (6 bases). The germline V gene encodes CDR1 LNHDA and CDR2 SQIVND (reference sequence). Trimming left V 7 bases short and J 3 bases short, with 16 bases between. CDR3 length equals 15 residues. CDR3 nucleotide sequence: TGTGCCAGTAAACAGGGATCTCTGCACAATCAGCCCCAGCATTTT. Translated: CASKQGSLHNQPQHF. The variable domain in full, completed from reference TRBV19 and TRBJ1-5, reads DGGITQSPKYLFRKEGQNVTLSCEQNLNHDAMYWYRQDPGQGLRLIYYSQIVNDFQKGDIAEGYSVSREKKESFPLTVTSAQKNPTAFYLCASKQGSLHNQPQHFGDGTRLSIL.

This clone was detected only once. The chain recombines TRBV19 with TRBJ2-3, with a weak D call TRBD1 (7 bases). This CDR3 is 15 amino acids long. CDR1 is LNHDA, CDR2 SQIVND, per germline (reference sequence). Deletions cut 5 bases from V and 1 base from J, with 13 bases between. CDR3: CASSLSRGGTDTQYF. As DNA, the CDR3 is TGTGCCAGTAGTCTGTCCAGGGGGGGCACAGATACGCAGTATTTT.

The CDR3 sequence is CAWSRGGNTEAFF. As DNA, the CDR3 is TGTGCCTGGAGTAGGGGGGGGAACACTGAAGCTTTCTTT. The chain employs TRBV30 and TRBJ1-1; D is possibly TRBD1 (6 bases). Germline V gene lookup returns CDR1 GTSNPN and CDR2 SVGIG (reference sequence). The CDR3 contains 13 residues. Trimming took 2 bases from V and 1 from J, leaving 8 bases between them.

The chain joins TRBV28 to TRBJ2-1, with D perhaps matching TRBD2 (6 bases). The germline V gene has CDR1 MDHEN and CDR2 SYDVKM. V shed 8 bases and J shed 4 bases, with 21 bases lying between them. This CDR3 is built from 16 residues. The CDR3 is CASGAPGADSYNEQFF. The CDR3, as DNA: TGTGCCAGCGGAGCCCCGGGAGCAGACTCTTACAATGAGCAGTTCTTC.

This clone was detected a few times. The chain uses TRBV28 and TRBJ1-1; 7 bases map to TRBD1. The CDR3 is made up of 15 amino acids. V lost 5 bases to trimming and J lost 0 bases; unmatched junction nucleotides: 6. Germline loops: CDR1 MDHEN, CDR2 SYDVKM. The DNA of the CDR3 is TGTGCCAGCAGTCTAGACAGGGCCATGAACACTGAAGCTTTCTTT. This translates into CASSLDRAMNTEAFF.

This rearrangement joins TRBV4-3 to TRBJ1-5; D call uncertain. Germline-derived CDR1 and CDR2 are LGHNA and YSLEER. V lost 0 bases to trimming and J lost 8 bases, with 14 bases between them. The CDR3 spans 15 residues. The CDR3 coding sequence is TGCGCCAGCAGCCAAGATTCAGCGGGGTTGGAGCCCCAGCATTTT. The encoded protein is CASSQDSAGLEPQHF.

The chain couples TRBV9 to TRBJ2-6; the D is unclear. V was trimmed by 4 bases and J by 4 bases, leaving 12 bases between them. CDR1 SGDLS and CDR2 YYNGEE come from the germline V gene. This CDR3 spans 15 amino acids. Here the CDR3 reads CASSTTEPGANVLTF. CDR3 DNA sequence: TGTGCCAGCAGCACGACCGAGCCCGGGGCCAACGTCCTGACTTTC.

V and J are TRBV6-5 and TRBJ1-6; D gene uncertain. The V and J ends lost 7 bases and 7 bases respectively, with 17 bases between them. The V gene's germline CDR1 is MNHEY and CDR2 SVGAGI. This CDR3 comprises 15 residues. As DNA, the CDR3 is TGTGCCAGCACCCGAGAGGGAGGCCGGAATTCACCCCTCCACTTT. Amino acids: CASTREGGRNSPLHF.

The chain joins TRBV6-6 to TRBJ2-2; a weak D match, TRBD2 (5 bases). CDR3 length: 15 amino acids. The germline CDR1 and CDR2 sequences are MNHNY and SVGAGI (reference sequence). V was shortened by 4 bases and J by 4 bases, with 13 bases between the two germline ends. CDR3 residues: CASSFTRDSTGELFF. CDR3 in DNA: TGTGCCAGCAGTTTTACTAGGGATAGCACCGGGGAGCTGTTTTTT.

The chain is built from TRBV5-6 and TRBJ2-4; TRBD1 is a possible D gene (6 bases). Germline assignment: CDR1 SGHDT and CDR2 YYEEEE. The CDR3 has 14 amino acids. V dropped 6 bases and J dropped 0 bases, with 10 bases sitting between them. CDR3 sequence: CASTTRGAKNIQYF. The CDR3 DNA reads as TGTGCCAGCACCACCAGGGGAGCCAAAAACATTCAGTACTTC.

This chain connects TRBV3-1 (or the pseudogene TRBV3-2) to TRBJ2-3; 13 bases are a match to TRBD2. Germline CDR1 is LGHDT and CDR2 is YNNKEL (reference sequence). The trim removed 4 bases at V and 4 bases at J, leaving 8 bases unmatched. The CDR3 has 17 residues. The CDR3 loop is CASSPLGTSGIADTQYF. CDR3 nucleotide sequence: TGTGCCAGCAGCCCCCTCGGGACTAGCGGGATAGCAGATACGCAGTATTTT.

J is TRBJ2-7 and V is TRBV6-5; D may be TRBD1 (5 bases). Germline loops: CDR1 MNHEY, CDR2 SVGAGI. Trimming removed 0 bases from V and 1 base from J, with 10 bases in between. The CDR3 has 15 residues. The chain's CDR3 is CASSYSPGISYEQYF. The CDR3 DNA sequence: TGTGCCAGCAGTTACTCGCCAGGGATTTCCTACGAGCAGTACTTC.

This chain links TRBV11-3 with TRBJ1-5; TRBD1 matches 8 bases. V gave up 3 bases and J gave up 4 bases; unmatched junction bases: 8. This CDR3 is built from 16 residues. Germline lookup yields CDR1 SGHNT and CDR2 YENEEA. The CDR3 DNA sequence: TGTGCCAGCAGCTTCCGGACAGGGAGAGAGAATCAGCCCCAGCATTTT. This sequence encodes CASSFRTGRENQPQHF.

V usage is TRBV18 and J usage is TRBJ2-2; 9 bases agree with TRBD2. The germline V gene has CDR1 KGHSH and CDR2 LQKENI. The CDR3 length is 17 residues. Trimming removed 5 bases from V and 0 bases from J; junction bases left unmatched: 7. This CDR3 reads CASSATRLAANTGELFF. CDR3 coding DNA: TGTGCCAGCTCAGCTACAAGACTAGCGGCGAACACCGGGGAGCTGTTTTTT.

J is TRBJ1-2 and V is TRBV7-2, with D maybe TRBD1 (5 bases). The CDR3 extends over 17 amino acids. V lost 1 base to trimming and J lost 4 bases, with 19 bases between them. Germline CDR1 SGHTA, CDR2 FQGNSA. The CDR3: CASSLGFRRQGSYGYTF. The CDR3 region has the DNA TGTGCCAGCAGCTTAGGGTTCCGCCGGCAGGGTAGCTATGGCTACACCTTC.

This clone was counted a single time. The rearrangement joins TRBV5-8 to TRBJ2-5; TRBD1 agrees at 8 bases. Germline V gene lookup returns CDR1 SGHTS and CDR2 YDEGEE. V dropped 0 bases and J dropped 1; count of bases not matched to a gene: 5. CDR3 size: 16 residues. The CDR3 here is CASSLEGTGVQETQYF. CDR3 sequence (DNA): TGTGCCAGCAGCTTGGAAGGGACAGGTGTCCAAGAGACCCAGTACTTC. Filled out from reference TRBV5-8 and TRBJ2-5, the complete variable domain reads EAGVTQSPTHLIKTRGQQATLRCSPISGHTSVYWYQQALGLGLQFLLWYDEGEERNRGNFPPRFSGRQFPNYSSELNVNALELEDSALYLCASSLEGTGVQETQYFGPGTRLLVL.

This sequence joins TRBV27 and TRBJ2-7; D assignment may be TRBD1 or TRBD2 (5 bases each). The CDR3 length is 14 residues. Germline V gene sequence: CDR1 MNHEY, CDR2 SMNVEV (reference sequence). V lost 7 bases and J lost 12, with 25 bases in between. CDR3 DNA sequence: TGTGCCAGCACTCCAATGGGGGATTGGGCAGGGCGGTACTTC. It is translated as CASTPMGDWAGRYF.

The J gene is TRBJ1-4, the V gene TRBV19; 7 nucleotides align to TRBD1. Germline values: CDR1 LNHDA, CDR2 SQIVND (reference sequence). V lost 6 bases, J lost 4 bases, and 5 bases stayed unmatched. This CDR3 is 14 amino acids long. The CDR3 DNA is TGTGCCAGTAGCGACAGGGACCTTAATGAAAAACTGTTTTTT. It yields the protein CASSDRDLNEKLFF.

V and J are TRBV19 and TRBJ2-1, with D perhaps assigned TRBD1 or TRBD2 (5 bases each). This CDR3 is 14 amino acids long. Trimming pared 3 bases from V and 12 bases from J, leaving 18 bases between. Germline-derived CDR1 and CDR2 are LNHDA and SQIVND (reference sequence). This chain's CDR3 is CASSMRGRVSGQFF. The CDR3, as DNA: TGTGCCAGTAGTATGAGGGGCAGGGTAAGTGGGCAGTTCTTC.

This clone was counted only a few times. V usage is TRBV9 and J usage is TRBJ1-3; D ambiguous. The CDR3 loop spans 12 amino acids. The germline CDR1 and CDR2 sequences are SGDLS and YYNGEE. Trimming took 0 bases from V and 8 from J, leaving 6 bases between them. The CDR3 bases are TGTGCCAGCAGCGTAGATCTCCACACCATATATTTT. Residues: CASSVDLHTIYF.

The table lists this clone with a count of one. In DNA, the CDR3 is TGCGCCAGCAGCCAAGTCCTTGCGGGATCTGGAAACACCATATATTTT. This codes for CASSQVLAGSGNTIYF. This chain links TRBV4-3 with TRBJ1-3; D gene ambiguous. Trimming removed 1 base from V and 1 base from J, with 11 bases in between. The V gene's germline CDR1 is LGHNA and CDR2 YSLEER. The CDR3 extends over 16 amino acids.

The rearrangement links TRBV6-5 to TRBJ2-1, with a possible D match to TRBD2 (7 bases). V lost 10 bases and J 9 bases, leaving 19 bases between the germline ends. Germline loops: CDR1 MNHEY, CDR2 SVGAGI. The CDR3 length is 13 residues. Written as DNA, the CDR3 is TGTGCCACTACAGGGAGGGCTTACGGTGAGCAGTTCTTC. This sequence encodes CATTGRAYGEQFF.

The chain has TRBV27 and TRBJ2-7, with D possibly matching TRBD2 (7 bases). The V end was cut by 0 bases, the J end by 2 bases, with 14 bases between. CDR1 is MNHEY, CDR2 SMNVEV, per germline (reference sequence). The CDR3 is made up of 16 amino acids. CDR3 residues: CASSLSSGGLPYEQYF. The DNA of the CDR3 is TGTGCCAGCAGTTTATCTTCCGGGGGGCTTCCCTACGAGCAGTACTTC.

The rearrangement joins TRBV3-1 (or the pseudogene TRBV3-2) to TRBJ1-2; 10 bases agree with TRBD1. The junction had 13 bases not matched to a gene; V was cut back by 5 bases and J by 10 bases. Germline V gene data show CDR1 as LGHDT and CDR2 as YNNKEL (reference sequence). The CDR3 runs 15 residues. CDR3 sequence: CASSTRGDRGSVYTF. The CDR3 DNA follows: TGTGCCAGCAGCACCCGAGGGGACAGGGGATCAGTCTACACCTTC.

The chain carries TRBV11-1 and TRBJ2-1; 8 nucleotides match TRBD1. There are 16 residues in the CDR3. Losses at the gene ends were 4 bases for V and 0 bases for J; bases not matched to a gene: 5. Looked up from germline, CDR1 is SGHAT and CDR2 is FQDESV (reference sequence). The CDR3 here is CASSSRTGSSYNEQFF. Here the CDR3 DNA reads TGTGCCAGCAGCTCCCGGACAGGGAGCTCCTACAATGAGCAGTTCTTC.

The chain joins TRBV12-5 to TRBJ2-1, with 8 bases fitting TRBD1. Trimming at V came to 7 bases and at J to 4 bases, leaving 6 bases not matched to a gene. The germline V gene encodes CDR1 LGHNT and CDR2 FRNRAP. The CDR3 sequence is 14 residues long. The CDR3 region is CASVAGQAYNEQFF. CDR3 nucleotides: TGTGCTAGTGTCGCGGGACAGGCATACAATGAGCAGTTCTTC.